This entry describes one T cell receptor (beta chain). The antigen is unknown. These data originate in a study of cytomegalovirus exposure and HLA in healthy donors. The germline gives CDR1 MGHRA, CDR2 YSYEKL. The trim removed 3 bases at V and 3 bases at J, leaving 13 bases unmatched. This CDR3 spans 18 amino acids. The PCR ran on 60 Vbeta and 13 Jbeta primers. Produced via immunoSEQ multiplex PCR; TCRdb's table is partial and in-frame only. Its clone listing holds about 48,000 clones. Study results and limitations: Being productive about 87% or about 30% of the time was typical of most TCR beta V segments in an earlier analysis. A reported reduction in N-insertions relative to the roughly 640-donor mean was seen in an Asian-associated ancestry cluster in a later analysis.

The sample taken for sequencing was PBMCs. This TCR derives from a male donor in good health and CMV-seropositive. The V call is TRBV4-1, the J call TRBJ2-3; 9 nucleotides agree with TRBD2. DNA for the CDR3: TGCGCCAGCAGCCATCAGCCTGGCCTAGCGGGGACGACAGATACGCAGTATTTT. Translating gives CASSHQPGLAGTTDTQYF.